Below, 11 T cell receptor beta chains from the same sample are listed, as sequenced in a study of T cell repertoires in cytomegalovirus infection. TCRdb reprocessed the reads with MiXCR, giving one entry per CDR3 protein. The sample has a few hundred thousand distinct CDR3 sequences; roughly 13% are singletons. The material sequenced was PBMCs. These receptors were collected from a human donor in good health (CMV status not recorded). Some clones in this sample may be carry-over from other donors' samples.

The chain is built from TRBV29-1 and TRBJ2-1, with 9 bases matching TRBD2. Germline CDR1 is SQVTM and CDR2 is ANQGSEA. The CDR3 runs to 13 residues. The V gene end was trimmed by 4 bases and the J gene end by 5 bases; junction bases not matched to a gene: 3. CDR3 sequence: CSVVGGGDNEQFF. The CDR3, as DNA: TGCAGCGTTGTTGGCGGGGGGGACAATGAGCAGTTCTTC.

This clonotype was seen ten or more times. The V call is TRBV4-2, the J call TRBJ2-3; D is unclear. V lost 8 bases and J lost 4, with 13 bases in between. The CDR3 runs to 13 residues. Germline CDR1 and CDR2: LGHNA and YNFKEQ. This chain's CDR3 is CASSIQEADTQYF. The CDR3 bases are TGTGCCAGCTCCATCCAAGAGGCAGATACGCAGTATTTT.

This clonotype was seen repeatedly, ten times or more. The chain recombines TRBV7-2 with TRBJ2-7, with D maybe TRBD2 (6 bases). The CDR3 spans 14 residues. Germline V lookup: CDR1 SGHTA, CDR2 FQGNSA. Trimming took off 3 bases at V and 0 bases at J, with 9 bases between the two ends. The CDR3 DNA sequence: TGTGCCAGCAGCTTGCGGGGATTCTCCTACGAGCAGTACTTC. Amino acid sequence: CASSLRGFSYEQYF.

The genes are TRBV15 and TRBJ2-5; perhaps TRBD1 as D (6 bases). Germline-derived CDR1 and CDR2 are LNHNV and YYDKDF (reference sequence). This CDR3 is 15 amino acids long. Trimming cost V 0 bases and J 5 bases, with 13 bases left between them. CDR3: CATSRDAHREETQYF. Here the CDR3 DNA reads TGTGCCACCAGCAGAGACGCCCACAGGGAGGAGACCCAGTACTTC.

This clonotype was recorded many times. The chain carries TRBV7-3 and TRBJ2-3; 9 nucleotides line up with TRBD1. This CDR3 is 15 amino acids long. J gave up 3 bases and V 5 bases, and 6 bases lay outside the gene matches. CDR1 SGHTA and CDR2 FQGTGA come from the germline V gene. This chain's CDR3 is CASSPNRGRTDTQYF. CDR3 DNA: TGTGCCAGCAGCCCAAACAGGGGGCGTACAGATACGCAGTATTTT.

This clonotype has a count of ten or more. This rearrangement joins TRBV7-2 to TRBJ2-7; D is perhaps TRBD1 (7 bases). CDR3 size: 17 residues. The germline gives CDR1 SGHTA, CDR2 FQGNSA. V lost 5 bases to trimming and J lost 1 base, with 21 bases between them. In DNA form, the CDR3 reads TGTGCCAGCAGCCAAGTGGGGGGACAGACATGGTCCTACGAGCAGTACTTC. Translating it yields CASSQVGGQTWSYEQYF.

This clonotype was counted many times. The rearrangement uses TRBV28 and TRBJ2-7; the match to TRBD2 covers 14 bases. The trim removed 5 bases at V and 4 bases at J, leaving 10 bases unmatched. The CDR3 loop spans 17 amino acids. CDR1 and CDR2 from the germline V gene are MDHEN and SYDVKM. The CDR3: CASSAPRGLAGVYEQYF. In nucleotides, the CDR3 is TGTGCCAGCAGTGCCCCCAGGGGACTAGCGGGAGTTTACGAGCAGTACTTC.

V and J are TRBV19 and TRBJ2-3; perhaps TRBD1 as D (5 bases). Germline CDR1 and CDR2: LNHDA and SQIVND (reference sequence). With 3 bases removed from V and 6 bases from J, the gap between germline ends came to 22 bases. This CDR3 has 17 amino acids. The chain's CDR3 is CASSILNGRPGHDTQYF. DNA for the CDR3: TGTGCCAGTAGTATTTTAAATGGCAGGCCCGGACATGATACGCAGTATTTT.

This clonotype was counted at least ten times. DNA of the CDR3: TGTGCCAGCAGCTTAGGAGATCTGCAGTATTTT. This translates into CASSLGDLQYF. This chain links TRBV11-3 with TRBJ2-3; D unclear. The CDR3 sequence is 11 residues long. Germline values: CDR1 SGHNT, CDR2 YENEEA. The V end was cut by 1 base, the J end by 11 bases, with 7 bases between. Variable domain in full (rest from reference TRBV11-3 and TRBJ2-3): EAGVVQSPRYKIIEKKQPVAFWCNPISGHNTLYWYLQNLGQGPELLIRYENEEAVDDSQLPKDRFSAERLKGVDSTLKIQPAELGDSAVYLCASSLGDLQYFGPGTRLTVL.

V is TRBV25-1 and J is TRBJ2-7, with D tentatively TRBD1 or TRBD2 (5 bases each). Germline V gene sequence: CDR1 MGHDK, CDR2 SYGVNS. This CDR3 region has 13 residues. V shed 3 bases and J shed 4 bases, with 10 bases lying between them. CDR3 in DNA: TGTGCCAGCAGTGAGAACAGGAGGTACGAGCAGTACTTC. It translates to CASSENRRYEQYF.

This clonotype was recorded many times. The chain combines TRBV7-3 with TRBJ2-2; TRBD2 aligns across 12 bases. CDR1 and CDR2 (germline): SGHTA, FQGTGA. V lost 5 bases and J lost 6; bases outside the gene matches: 13. This CDR3 is built from 18 residues. The CDR3 loop is CASSLLPSSGGAPGELFF. The CDR3 DNA reads as TGTGCCAGCAGCCTTCTCCCCTCTAGCGGGGGGGCTCCCGGGGAGCTGTTTTTT.